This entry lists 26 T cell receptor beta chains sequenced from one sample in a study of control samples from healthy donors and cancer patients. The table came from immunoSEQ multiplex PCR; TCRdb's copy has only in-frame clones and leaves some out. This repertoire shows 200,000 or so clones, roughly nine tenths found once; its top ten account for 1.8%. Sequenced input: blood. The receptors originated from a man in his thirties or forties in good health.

CDR3 sequence reads: CASAPLGGEGEKLFF. Here the CDR3 DNA reads TGCGCCAGCGCACCCCTGGGGGGCGAGGGTGAAAAACTGTTTTTT. The chain joins TRBV10-2 to TRBJ1-4, with D possibly matching TRBD1 (6 bases). The germline V and J ends were trimmed by 8 bases and 7 bases, with 20 bases remaining between them. The CDR3 contains 15 residues. CDR1 is WSHSY and CDR2 is SAAADI in the germline V gene.

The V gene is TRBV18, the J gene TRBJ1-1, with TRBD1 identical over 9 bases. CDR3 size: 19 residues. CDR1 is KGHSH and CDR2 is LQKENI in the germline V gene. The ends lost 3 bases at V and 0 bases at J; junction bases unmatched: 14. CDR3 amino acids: CASSPLNWGQGFMNTEAFF. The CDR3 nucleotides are TGTGCCAGCTCACCTCTGAATTGGGGACAGGGCTTCATGAACACTGAAGCTTTCTTT.

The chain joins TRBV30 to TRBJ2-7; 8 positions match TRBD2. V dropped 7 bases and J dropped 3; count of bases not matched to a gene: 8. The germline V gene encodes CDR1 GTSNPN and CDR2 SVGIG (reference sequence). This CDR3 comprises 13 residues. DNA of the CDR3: TGTGCCTATCAGGGAGCGGGGGTCTACGAGCAGTACTTC. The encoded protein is CAYQGAGVYEQYF.

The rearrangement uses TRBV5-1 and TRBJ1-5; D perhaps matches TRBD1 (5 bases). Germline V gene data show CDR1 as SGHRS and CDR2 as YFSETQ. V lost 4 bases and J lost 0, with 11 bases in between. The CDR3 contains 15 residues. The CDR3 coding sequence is TGCGCCAGCAGCCCAGATGGGGGTAGCAATCAGCCCCAGCATTTT. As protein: CASSPDGGSNQPQHF.

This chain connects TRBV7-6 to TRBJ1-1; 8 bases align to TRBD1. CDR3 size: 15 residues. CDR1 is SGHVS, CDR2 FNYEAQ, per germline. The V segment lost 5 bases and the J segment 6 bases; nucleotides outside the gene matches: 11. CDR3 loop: CASSRRDRGGSEAFF. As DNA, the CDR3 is TGTGCCAGCAGCAGAAGAGACAGGGGTGGTTCTGAAGCTTTCTTT.

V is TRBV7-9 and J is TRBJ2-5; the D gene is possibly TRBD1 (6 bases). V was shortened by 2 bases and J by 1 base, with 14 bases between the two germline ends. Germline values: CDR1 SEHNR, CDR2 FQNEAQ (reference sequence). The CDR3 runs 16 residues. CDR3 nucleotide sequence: TGTGCCAGCAGCTTACCCACAGGGTGGGCCCAAGAGACCCAGTACTTC. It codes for CASSLPTGWAQETQYF.

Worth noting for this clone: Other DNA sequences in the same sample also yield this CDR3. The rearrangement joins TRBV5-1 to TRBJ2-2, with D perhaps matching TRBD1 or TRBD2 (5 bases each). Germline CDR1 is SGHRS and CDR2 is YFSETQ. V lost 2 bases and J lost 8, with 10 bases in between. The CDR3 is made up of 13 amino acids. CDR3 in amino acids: CASSFEGRGELFF. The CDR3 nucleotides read TGCGCCAGCAGCTTTGAGGGGCGGGGGGAGCTGTTTTTT.

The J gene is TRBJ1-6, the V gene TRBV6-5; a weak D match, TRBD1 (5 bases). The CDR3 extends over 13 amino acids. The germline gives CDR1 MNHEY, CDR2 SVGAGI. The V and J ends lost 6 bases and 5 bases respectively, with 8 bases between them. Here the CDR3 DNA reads TGTGCCAGCAGCAGGGTTGATAATTCACCCCTCCACTTT. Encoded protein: CASSRVDNSPLHF.

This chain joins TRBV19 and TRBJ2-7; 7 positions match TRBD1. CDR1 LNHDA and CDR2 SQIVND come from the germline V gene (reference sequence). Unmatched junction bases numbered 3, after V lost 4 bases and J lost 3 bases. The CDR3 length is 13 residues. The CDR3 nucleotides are TGTGCCAGTAGTACCAGACAGGGCTACGAGCAGTACTTC. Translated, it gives CASSTRQGYEQYF.

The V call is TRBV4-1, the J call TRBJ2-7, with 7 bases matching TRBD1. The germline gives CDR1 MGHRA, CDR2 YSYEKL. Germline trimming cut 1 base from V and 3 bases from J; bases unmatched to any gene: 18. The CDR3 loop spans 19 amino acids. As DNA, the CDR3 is TGCGCCAGCAGCCAAGTTTCTGGAAGTGTTCTGTCAGGGGGCTACGAGCAGTACTTC. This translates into CASSQVSGSVLSGGYEQYF.

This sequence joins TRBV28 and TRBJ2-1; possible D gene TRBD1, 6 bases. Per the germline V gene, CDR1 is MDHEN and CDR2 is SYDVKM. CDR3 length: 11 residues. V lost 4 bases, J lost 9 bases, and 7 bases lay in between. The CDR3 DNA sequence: TGTGCCAGCAGTTCCAGGGGTGAGCAGTTCTTC. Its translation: CASSSRGEQFF. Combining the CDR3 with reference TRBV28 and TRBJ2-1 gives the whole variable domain DVKVTQSSRYLVKRTGEKVFLECVQDMDHENMFWYRQDPGLGLRLIYFSYDVKMKEKGDIPEGYSVSREKKERFSLILESASTNQTSMYLCASSSRGEQFFGPGTRLTVL.

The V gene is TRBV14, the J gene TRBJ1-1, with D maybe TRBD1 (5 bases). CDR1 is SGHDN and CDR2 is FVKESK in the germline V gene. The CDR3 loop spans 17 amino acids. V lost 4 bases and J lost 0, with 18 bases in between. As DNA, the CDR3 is TGTGCCAGCAGCCTTCTAAGAGAGGGGATCATGAACACTGAAGCTTTCTTT. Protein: CASSLLREGIMNTEAFF.

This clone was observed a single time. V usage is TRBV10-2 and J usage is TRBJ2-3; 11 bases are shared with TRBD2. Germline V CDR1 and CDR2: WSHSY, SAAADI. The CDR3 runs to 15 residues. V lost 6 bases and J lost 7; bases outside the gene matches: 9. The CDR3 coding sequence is TGCGCCAGCAGGGACACTAGCGGGGGACGGTATACGCAGTATTTT. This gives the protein CASRDTSGGRYTQYF.

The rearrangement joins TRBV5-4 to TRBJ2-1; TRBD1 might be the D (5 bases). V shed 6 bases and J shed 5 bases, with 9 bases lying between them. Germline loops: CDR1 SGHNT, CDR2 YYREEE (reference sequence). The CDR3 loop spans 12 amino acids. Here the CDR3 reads CASMLTDNEQFF. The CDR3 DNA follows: TGTGCCAGCATGCTGACAGACAATGAGCAGTTCTTC.

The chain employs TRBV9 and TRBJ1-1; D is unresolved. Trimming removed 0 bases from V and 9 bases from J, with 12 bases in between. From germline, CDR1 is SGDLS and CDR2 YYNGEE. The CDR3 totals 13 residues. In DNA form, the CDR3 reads TGTGCCAGCAGCGTAGAGGGCAGTAGCAAAGCTTTCTTT. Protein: CASSVEGSSKAFF. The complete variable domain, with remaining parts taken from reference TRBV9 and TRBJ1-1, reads DSGVTQTPKHLITATGQRVTLRCSPRSGDLSVYWYQQSLDQGLQFLIQYYNGEERAKGNILERFSAQQFPDLHSELNLSSLELGDSALYFCASSVEGSSKAFFGQGTRLTVV.

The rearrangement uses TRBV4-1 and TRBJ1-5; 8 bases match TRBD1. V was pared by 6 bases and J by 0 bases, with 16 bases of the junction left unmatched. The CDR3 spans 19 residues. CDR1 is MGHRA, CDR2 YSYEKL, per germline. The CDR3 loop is CASSIHPGQECYSNQPQHF. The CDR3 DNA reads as TGCGCCAGCAGTATACATCCGGGACAGGAGTGCTATAGCAATCAGCCCCAGCATTTT.

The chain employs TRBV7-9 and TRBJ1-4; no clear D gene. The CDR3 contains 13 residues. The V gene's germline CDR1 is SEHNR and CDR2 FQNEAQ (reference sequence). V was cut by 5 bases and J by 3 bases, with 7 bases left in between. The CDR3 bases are TGTGCCAGCAGCAAAGGTCCTAATGAAAAACTGTTTTTT. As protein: CASSKGPNEKLFF.

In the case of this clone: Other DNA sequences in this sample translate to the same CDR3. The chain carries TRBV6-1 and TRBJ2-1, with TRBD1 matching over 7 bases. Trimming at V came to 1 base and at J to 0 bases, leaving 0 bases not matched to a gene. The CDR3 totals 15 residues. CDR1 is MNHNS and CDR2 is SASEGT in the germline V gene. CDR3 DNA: TGTGCCAGCAGTGAAGACAGGGGCTCCTACAATGAGCAGTTCTTC. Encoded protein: CASSEDRGSYNEQFF.

CDR3 sequence: CASSSGGGAYEQYF. CDR3 bases: TGCGCCAGCAGTTCCGGCGGGGGGGCCTACGAGCAGTACTTC. The V and J genes are TRBV10-2 and TRBJ2-7; 9 bases map to TRBD2. This CDR3 comprises 14 residues. Germline-derived CDR1 and CDR2 are WSHSY and SAAADI. Trimming took 5 bases from V and 2 from J; bases not matched to a gene: 4.

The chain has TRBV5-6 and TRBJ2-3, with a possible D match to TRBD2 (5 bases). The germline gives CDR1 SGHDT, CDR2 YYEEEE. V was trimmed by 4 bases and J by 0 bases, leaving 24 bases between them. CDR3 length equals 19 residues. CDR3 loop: CASSPLRVRGSPSTDTQYF. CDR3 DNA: TGTGCCAGCAGCCCCTTGCGGGTACGGGGTTCCCCTAGCACAGATACGCAGTATTTT.

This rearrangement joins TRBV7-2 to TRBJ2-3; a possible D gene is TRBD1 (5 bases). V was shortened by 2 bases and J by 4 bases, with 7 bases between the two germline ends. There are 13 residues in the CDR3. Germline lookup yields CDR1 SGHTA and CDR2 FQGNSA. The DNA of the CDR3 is TGTGCCAGCAGCTTACTCAGGGCAGATACGCAGTATTTT. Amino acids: CASSLLRADTQYF.

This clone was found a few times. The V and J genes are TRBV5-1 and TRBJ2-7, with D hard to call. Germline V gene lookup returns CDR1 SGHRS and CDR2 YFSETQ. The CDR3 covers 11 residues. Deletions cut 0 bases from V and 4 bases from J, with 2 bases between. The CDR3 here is CASSLGYEQYF. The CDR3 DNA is TGCGCCAGCAGCTTGGGGTACGAGCAGTACTTC.

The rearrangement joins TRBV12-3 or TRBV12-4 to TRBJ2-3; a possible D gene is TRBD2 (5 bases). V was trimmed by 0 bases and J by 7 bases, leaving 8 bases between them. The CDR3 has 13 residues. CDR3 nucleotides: TGTGCCAGCAGTTTAGCGCCGGGAAATACGCAGTATTTT. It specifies CASSLAPGNTQYF.

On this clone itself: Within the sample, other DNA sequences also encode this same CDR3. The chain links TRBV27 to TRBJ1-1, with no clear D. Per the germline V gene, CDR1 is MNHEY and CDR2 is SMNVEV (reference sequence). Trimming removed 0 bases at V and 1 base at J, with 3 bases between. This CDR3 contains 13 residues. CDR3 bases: TGTGCCAGCAGTTTATCCAGGAACACTGAAGCTTTCTTT. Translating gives CASSLSRNTEAFF.

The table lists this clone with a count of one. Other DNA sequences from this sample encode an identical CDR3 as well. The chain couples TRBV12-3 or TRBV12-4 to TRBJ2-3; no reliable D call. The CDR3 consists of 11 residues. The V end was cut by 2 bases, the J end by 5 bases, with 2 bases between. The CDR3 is CASSLRDTQYF. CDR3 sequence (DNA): TGTGCCAGCAGTTTACGAGATACGCAGTATTTT.

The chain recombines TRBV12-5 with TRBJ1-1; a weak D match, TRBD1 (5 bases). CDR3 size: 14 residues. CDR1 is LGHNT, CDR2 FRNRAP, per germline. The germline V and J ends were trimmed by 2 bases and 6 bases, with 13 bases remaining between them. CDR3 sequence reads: CASGLTGGYAEAFF. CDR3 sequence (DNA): TGTGCTAGTGGTTTGACAGGTGGTTACGCTGAAGCTTTCTTT.